This TCR beta chain was observed in a study of blood T cell repertoires in COVID-19. Across the whole study: The samples span acute and convalescent COVID-19 from the United States, Italy and Spain. T cells, B-cell-depleted T cells, or PBMCs provided the cDNA or gDNA that served as material.

The CDR3 contains 13 residues. The V gene's germline CDR1 is MNHNY and CDR2 SVGAGI (reference sequence). Deletions cut 2 bases from V and 8 bases from J, with 9 bases between. In the original analysis: Reference gene primer amplification gave nucleated cell count estimates. Clones were sequenced by immunoSEQ multiplex PCR, and TCRdb holds only the in-frame ones, with some missing. V and J calls and clone size are as listed in that table; D and trimming were resolved from the DNA. In the table there are 470,000 or so clones, approximately 83% of which are singletons. Sequencing was done on a sample of peripheral blood. V and J are TRBV6-6 and TRBJ1-4, with D possibly TRBD1 on 6 matching bases. The TCR comes from a human donor in a cohort sampled during active COVID-19. CDR3 protein: CASSYRTDEKLFF. CDR3 coding DNA: TGTGCCAGCAGTTACCGGACAGACGAAAAACTGTTTTTT.